Below are 23 T cell receptor beta chains sequenced from a single sample in a study of OX40 agonist ivuxolimab in advanced cancers. Assay used: immunoSEQ multiplex PCR; TCRdb lists only in-frame clones, some missing. The data contain about 60,000 clones, 89% of them singletons. The sequenced sample was CD4+ or CD8+ T cells sorted from blood, obtained in a trial of the OX40 agonist ivuxolimab. The receptors stem from an adult with an advanced solid tumor such as melanoma, head and neck, liver or kidney cancer.

V and J are TRBV19 and TRBJ1-5, with unresolved D. The CDR3 spans 16 residues. Germline-derived CDR1 and CDR2 are LNHDA and SQIVND (reference sequence). V was shortened by 7 bases and J by 0 bases, with 16 bases between the two germline ends. The CDR3: CASITTHRYSNQPQHF. The CDR3 DNA is TGTGCCAGTATTACTACGCACAGATATAGCAATCAGCCCCAGCATTTT.

The genes are TRBV2 and TRBJ2-1; 12 bases line up with TRBD2. The CDR3 has 16 amino acids. Germline V lookup: CDR1 SNHLY, CDR2 FYNNEI. Unmatched junction bases numbered 3, after V lost 2 bases and J lost 4 bases. The CDR3 loop is CASSERLAGAYNEQFF. CDR3 nucleotides: TGTGCCAGCAGTGAAAGACTAGCGGGAGCTTACAATGAGCAGTTCTTC.

This clone was counted a single time. The chain has TRBV7-3 and TRBJ2-1; TRBD2 matches 7 bases. The CDR3 loop spans 16 amino acids. The V gene end was trimmed by 4 bases and the J gene end by 5 bases; junction bases not matched to a gene: 11. Germline V gene sequence: CDR1 SGHTA, CDR2 FQGTGA. The CDR3, as DNA: TGTGCCAGCAGCTCTAATACCGGGACTATCGACAATGAGCAGTTCTTC. Its translation is CASSSNTGTIDNEQFF.

As concerns this clone: Because the CDR3's place on the DNA is in doubt, the DNA is left out and the CDR3 is given as listed by TCRdb. The CDR3: CASTTGVGLGIF. The chain carries TRBV28 and TRBJ1-1. The CDR3 length is 12 residues, termini included. In germline, CDR1 is MDHEN, CDR2 SYDVKM.

The J gene is TRBJ1-5, the V gene TRBV6-5, with 8 positions matching TRBD1. Germline V CDR1 and CDR2: MNHEY, SVGAGI. This CDR3 comprises 14 residues. V gave up 4 bases and J gave up 6 bases; unmatched junction bases: 5. Here the CDR3 reads CASSSDRGSQPQHF. CDR3 coding DNA: TGTGCCAGCAGTTCCGACAGGGGCAGTCAGCCCCAGCATTTT.

This chain joins TRBV7-9 and TRBJ2-7; D gene uncertain. V dropped 4 bases and J dropped 5 bases, with 9 bases sitting between them. Germline CDR1 SEHNR, CDR2 FQNEAQ (reference sequence). There are 12 residues in the CDR3. The CDR3 nucleotides read TGTGCCAGCAGCTCTTTGATGGACGAGCAGTACGTC. As protein: CASSSLMDEQYV.

The CDR3 DNA reads TGCGCCAGCAGCCAAGATCTGAATCCCAAACTGTTTTTT. This codes for CASSQDLNPKLFF. The chain couples TRBV4-1 to TRBJ1-4; D is unresolved. V was pared by 0 bases and J by 11 bases, with 10 bases between. Germline V CDR1 and CDR2: MGHRA, YSYEKL. This CDR3 spans 13 amino acids.

The chain carries TRBV28 and TRBJ2-3, with 11 bases identical to TRBD2. The CDR3 runs to 16 residues. The germline V gene encodes CDR1 MDHEN and CDR2 SYDVKM. Losses at the gene ends were 6 bases for V and 3 bases for J; bases not matched to a gene: 8. The CDR3 bases are TGTGCCAGCAGCCGAGAACCTAGCGGGAGGACAGATACGCAGTATTTT. Encoded protein: CASSREPSGRTDTQYF.

The count of this clone is one. The chain combines TRBV7-9 with TRBJ1-2; a weak D match, TRBD1 (5 bases). Germline CDR1 and CDR2: SEHNR and FQNEAQ (reference sequence). The CDR3 sequence is 14 residues long. The V end lost 5 bases, the J end lost 2 bases, and 12 bases lay between the germline ends. CDR3 in amino acids: CASSPIGQNYGYTF. CDR3 DNA: TGTGCCAGCAGCCCGATCGGACAAAACTATGGCTACACCTTC.

The chain combines TRBV4-1 with TRBJ2-1; the match to TRBD2 covers 12 bases. The CDR3 is 17 residues long. J was trimmed by 0 bases and V by 3 bases; bases with no gene match: 3. Germline V gene sequence: CDR1 MGHRA, CDR2 YSYEKL. As DNA, the CDR3 is TGCGCCAGCAGCCAGGCGACTAGCGGGAGCTCCTACAATGAGCAGTTCTTC. Protein product: CASSQATSGSSYNEQFF.

The chain couples TRBV28 to TRBJ2-1; D not resolved. The germline V gene encodes CDR1 MDHEN and CDR2 SYDVKM. V lost 5 bases and J 0 bases, leaving 11 bases between the germline ends. The CDR3 length is 15 residues. CDR3 nucleotides: TGTGCCAGCAGTCTCGGGTCGAGCTCCTACAATGAGCAGTTCTTC. This encodes CASSLGSSSYNEQFF.

The chain combines TRBV7-6 with TRBJ2-5; 8 bases align to TRBD2. CDR3 length: 14 amino acids. V was clipped by 4 bases and J by 4 bases; unmatched bases: 5. In germline, CDR1 is SGHVS, CDR2 FNYEAQ. CDR3 in DNA: TGTGCCAGCAGCTCTAGCGGGCTCCCAGAGACCCAGTACTTC. Protein product: CASSSSGLPETQYF.

The V gene is TRBV27, the J gene TRBJ2-3; D is undetermined. Per germline, CDR1 MNHEY and CDR2 SMNVEV (reference sequence). The CDR3 has 13 amino acids. Deletions cut 3 bases from V and 6 bases from J, with 10 bases between. The CDR3 loop is CASSFGRTDTQYF. In DNA form, the CDR3 reads TGTGCCAGCAGTTTCGGGCGGACGGATACGCAGTATTTT.

V usage is TRBV9 and J usage is TRBJ2-1, with 7 bases aligning to TRBD1. With V trimmed by 0 bases and J by 2 bases, 14 bases remained unmatched. The CDR3 is made up of 19 amino acids. Looked up from germline, CDR1 is SGDLS and CDR2 is YYNGEE. The CDR3 coding sequence is TGTGCCAGCAGCGTAGGAGGGGGCGGGTTGGTATCCCCCTACAATGAGCAGTTCTTC. Amino acid sequence: CASSVGGGGLVSPYNEQFF.

The V and J genes are TRBV7-9 and TRBJ1-2; weak D call: TRBD1 (5 bases). Germline V gene sequence: CDR1 SEHNR, CDR2 FQNEAQ (reference sequence). Trimming took 1 base from V and 4 from J, leaving 7 bases between them. The CDR3 runs 13 residues. The CDR3 DNA sequence: TGTGCCAGCAGCTTAGGGGGGATCTATGGCTACACCTTC. Its translation: CASSLGGIYGYTF.

The rearrangement links TRBV7-3 to TRBJ2-6; D is unresolved. The CDR3 contains 16 residues. The V and J ends lost 5 bases and 0 bases respectively, with 11 bases between them. Per germline, CDR1 SGHTA and CDR2 FQGTGA. The CDR3 bases are TGTGCCAGCAGCCCTACCTATGGCTCTGGGGCCAACGTCCTGACTTTC. Protein: CASSPTYGSGANVLTF.

V gene TRBV7-6 combines with J gene TRBJ2-3, with 13 bases lining up with TRBD2. Trimming took 2 bases from V and 2 from J; bases not matched to a gene: 4. Germline CDR1 is SGHVS and CDR2 is FNYEAQ. CDR3 length: 17 amino acids. DNA for the CDR3: TGTGCCAGCAGCTTATGGGGACTAGCGGGGACCACAGATACGCAGTATTTT. Amino acid sequence: CASSLWGLAGTTDTQYF. Full variable domain (remainder filled in from reference TRBV7-6 and TRBJ2-3): GAGVSQSPRYKVTKRGQDVALRCDPISGHVSLYWYRQALGQGPEFLTYFNYEAQQDKSGLPNDRFSAERPEGSISTLTIQRTEQRDSAMYRCASSLWGLAGTTDTQYFGPGTRLTVL.

CDR3 region: CASSRQVNTEAFF. The DNA of the CDR3 is TGTGCCAGCTCCCGTCAGGTAAACACTGAAGCTTTCTTT. The rearrangement joins TRBV9 to TRBJ1-1; D is undetermined. The V and J ends lost 7 bases and 2 bases respectively, with 12 bases between them. Germline V gene lookup returns CDR1 SGDLS and CDR2 YYNGEE. CDR3 length: 13 amino acids.

This chain links TRBV4-3 with TRBJ1-2; 8 bases fit TRBD1. J lost 5 bases, V lost 4 bases, and 12 bases had no gene match. The CDR3 sequence is 16 residues long. The germline gives CDR1 LGHNA, CDR2 YSLEER. CDR3 region: CASSPLMSGQEYGYTF. In DNA form, the CDR3 reads TGCGCCAGCAGCCCACTAATGTCGGGACAGGAGTATGGCTACACCTTC.

This clone was observed a single time. This chain uses TRBV7-9 with TRBJ2-7; 8 positions agree with TRBD2. V lost 8 bases to trimming and J lost 5 bases; unmatched junction nucleotides: 8. Germline assignment: CDR1 SEHNR and CDR2 FQNEAQ (reference sequence). This CDR3 region has 13 residues. CDR3: CASSSAGGNEQYV. The CDR3 DNA reads TGTGCCAGCTCCTCCGCGGGGGGCAACGAGCAGTACGTC.

CDR3: CASGPTGTRNSPLHF. CDR3 coding DNA: TGCGCCAGCGGCCCAACCGGGACCCGTAATTCACCCCTCCACTTT. This chain uses TRBV5-1 with TRBJ1-6, with D possibly being TRBD1 (5 bases). This CDR3 has 15 amino acids. V was clipped by 7 bases and J by 6 bases, with 17 bases between them. Germline V gene lookup returns CDR1 SGHRS and CDR2 YFSETQ.

This clone was counted only a few times. The rearrangement links TRBV7-9 to TRBJ1-2; no reliable D call. The ends were cut back, 3 bases at V and 5 bases at J, with 7 bases in the middle. The CDR3 consists of 12 residues. Germline CDR1 SEHNR, CDR2 FQNEAQ (reference sequence). The CDR3 loop reads CASSLGGYGYTF. CDR3 DNA: TGTGCCAGCAGCTTGGGCGGGTATGGCTACACCTTC.

J is TRBJ1-1 and V is TRBV5-6, with D possibly TRBD1 on 5 matching bases. The CDR3 consists of 18 residues. V dropped 4 bases and J dropped 4 bases, with 26 bases sitting between them. Germline V gene lookup returns CDR1 SGHDT and CDR2 YYEEEE. The CDR3 reads CASSLQLRGHDLGTEAFF. The CDR3 coding sequence is TGTGCCAGCAGCCTGCAATTACGGGGCCACGATTTGGGCACTGAAGCTTTCTTT.